The 17 T cell receptor beta chains listed next were all sequenced from one sample in a study of blood T cells in healthy people across ages. Primed by a sample-barcoded 5' primer and a J-beta primer mix, a second PCR proceeded for roughly 6 to 12 cycles. Each CDR3 protein gets one entry after TCRdb re-called the 5' RACE reads with MiXCR. The sample yields approximately 2,000,000 distinct CDR3 sequences, about two fifths seen once. The specimen was blood. Source of these receptors: a human donor in good health.

This clonotype has just a few counts. The CDR3 protein is CSATVSSGAAGFLEQYF. The CDR3 DNA reads as TGCAGTGCTACCGTTAGTAGCGGGGCGGCTGGCTTCCTCGAGCAGTACTTC. The chain links TRBV20-1 to TRBJ2-7, with 8 bases identical to TRBD2. The ends lost 4 bases at V and 6 bases at J; junction bases unmatched: 20. CDR3 length equals 17 residues. Germline V gene lookup returns CDR1 DFQATT and CDR2 SNEGSKA (reference sequence).

The V and J genes are TRBV7-2 and TRBJ2-4; maybe TRBD1 (5 bases). CDR1 is SGHTA and CDR2 is FQGNSA in the germline V gene. With 5 bases removed from V and 8 bases from J, the gap between germline ends came to 22 bases. The CDR3 sequence is 16 residues long. The CDR3 reads CASSAQGASSRHIQYF. The CDR3 region has the DNA TGTGCCAGCAGCGCCCAAGGGGCCTCCAGTCGGCACATTCAGTACTTC.

V is TRBV20-1 and J is TRBJ1-2, with 9 bases identical to TRBD1. The CDR3 covers 14 residues. Germline trimming cut 1 base from V and 4 bases from J; bases unmatched to any gene: 4. Germline CDR1 DFQATT, CDR2 SNEGSKA (reference sequence). CDR3 in DNA: TGCAGTGCTAGAGGGACAGGGGAATTCTATGGCTACACCTTC. Protein product: CSARGTGEFYGYTF.

The CDR3 loop reads CASSTRWGLDTEAFF. CDR3 in DNA: TGTGCCAGCAGCACTAGATGGGGGCTGGATACTGAAGCTTTCTTT. The chain joins TRBV7-6 to TRBJ1-1; D possibly corresponds to TRBD1 (6 bases). Per germline, CDR1 SGHVS and CDR2 FNYEAQ. V lost 5 bases to trimming and J lost 5 bases, with 18 bases between them. The CDR3 consists of 15 residues.

This chain links TRBV3-1 with TRBJ1-5; D call uncertain. The V and J ends lost 2 bases and 7 bases respectively, with 12 bases between them. This CDR3 spans 14 amino acids. Germline CDR1 reads LGHDT; CDR2 reads YNNKEL (reference sequence). This CDR3 reads CASSQMPRRQPQHF. The CDR3 DNA reads as TGTGCCAGCAGCCAAATGCCCCGGAGGCAGCCCCAGCATTTT.

This clonotype was recorded a few times. The chain couples TRBV6-6 to TRBJ2-1; tentative D call: TRBD2 (6 bases). CDR3 length equals 15 residues. Deletions cut 5 bases from V and 7 bases from J, with 18 bases between. The germline gives CDR1 MNHNY, CDR2 SVGAGI (reference sequence). The CDR3 DNA reads as TGTGCCAGCAGTCCCGGGACTCCGCATGGGAATGAGCAGTTCTTC. Translating it yields CASSPGTPHGNEQFF.

The V call is TRBV7-3, the J call TRBJ1-6; TRBD1 is a possible D gene (5 bases). CDR1 is SGHTA and CDR2 is FQGTGA in the germline V gene. The V end was cut by 1 base, the J end by 9 bases, with 13 bases between. The CDR3 extends over 15 amino acids. The CDR3 reads CASSLMGRSVSPLHF. The CDR3 DNA is TGTGCCAGCAGCTTAATGGGGCGAAGCGTTTCACCCCTCCACTTT.

The chain links TRBV6-2 or TRBV6-3 to TRBJ1-1, with D possibly TRBD1 on 5 matching bases. This CDR3 comprises 14 residues. V was shortened by 4 bases and J by 4 bases, with 13 bases between the two germline ends. CDR1 is MNHEY, CDR2 SVGEGT, per germline. The CDR3 sequence is CASSSPGRTTEAFF. CDR3 bases: TGTGCCAGCAGTTCGCCAGGGAGAACCACTGAAGCTTTCTTT.

The rearrangement links TRBV20-1 to TRBJ2-1, with TRBD1 matching 7 bases. This CDR3 is built from 14 residues. Germline V gives CDR1 DFQATT, CDR2 SNEGSKA (reference sequence). V shed 6 bases, J shed 1 base, and the junction held 6 bases outside the gene matches. The CDR3 DNA reads as TGCAGTGCCCGACAGGGTTGGTCCTACAATGAGCAGTTCTTC. Translated, it gives CSARQGWSYNEQFF.

J is TRBJ2-5 and V is TRBV20-1; perhaps D is TRBD1 or TRBD2 (5 bases each). V was trimmed by 6 bases and J by 5 bases, leaving 22 bases between them. Germline-derived CDR1 and CDR2 are DFQATT and SNEGSKA (reference sequence). The CDR3 is 15 amino acids. Here the CDR3 reads CSAPSPLGTSETQYF. The CDR3 bases are TGCAGTGCCCCCTCCCCCCTTGGGACGAGCGAGACCCAGTACTTC.

This clonotype occurred once. The chain has TRBV12-3 or TRBV12-4 and TRBJ2-3; 9 positions agree with TRBD1. J gave up 4 bases and V 6 bases, and 5 bases lay outside the gene matches. The CDR3 extends over 14 amino acids. CDR3 sequence: CASRGQGFPDTQYF. The CDR3 DNA is TGTGCCAGCAGGGGACAGGGCTTCCCAGATACGCAGTATTTT.

The genes are TRBV30 and TRBJ2-5; possible D gene TRBD2, 6 bases. With 8 bases removed from V and 3 bases from J, the gap between germline ends came to 13 bases. The CDR3 has 12 amino acids. Germline V gene sequence: CDR1 GTSNPN, CDR2 SVGIG (reference sequence). CDR3 nucleotide sequence: TGTGCCCTGTCCGGGAGTAAAGAGACCCAGTACTTC. Its protein product is CALSGSKETQYF. Full variable domain (remainder filled in from reference TRBV30 and TRBJ2-5): SQTIHQWPATLVQPVGSPLSLECTVEGTSNPNLYWYRQAAGRGLQLLFYSVGIGQISSEVPQNLSASRPQDRQFILSSKKLLLSDSGFYLCALSGSKETQYFGPGTRLLVL.

Comments on this clonotype: This may arise from a read error, as a much more abundant clone is one base away. The chain carries TRBV20-1 and TRBJ1-5, with D perhaps TRBD1 (6 bases). The length of the CDR3 is 17 residues. CDR1 and CDR2 (germline): DFQATT, SNEGSKA (reference sequence). CDR3 residues: CSARSPRGGLSNHPQHF. In DNA, the CDR3 is TGCAGTGCTAGAAGCCCCAGGGGCGGCTTGAGCAATCACCCCCAGCATTTT.

The genes are TRBV20-1 and TRBJ2-7, with 7 nucleotides matching TRBD1. Per germline, CDR1 DFQATT and CDR2 SNEGSKA (reference sequence). This CDR3 contains 16 residues. The junction had 17 bases not matched to a gene; V was cut back by 5 bases and J by 4 bases. The CDR3 protein is CSAATDRAPLWYEQYF. The CDR3 nucleotides read TGCAGTGCTGCCACCGACAGGGCACCCTTATGGTACGAGCAGTACTTC.

The chain couples TRBV21-1 to TRBJ2-7; TRBD1, the table's D call, was not compared with the DNA. TRBV21-1 is shown as a pseudogene. The CDR3 is made up of 16 amino acids. This CDR3 reads CASSKVIRTGTYEQYF. As DNA, the CDR3 is TGTGCCAGCAGCAAAGTTATCAGGACAGGGACCTACGAGCAGTACTTC.

Comment on this clonotype: Just one base apart from a much larger clone, this may be a read error. The chain uses TRBV2 and TRBJ1-5; a weak D match, TRBD1 (5 bases). This CDR3 contains 15 residues. The V gene's germline CDR1 is SNHLY and CDR2 FYNNEI. Between the trimmed V and J ends, which lost 5 bases and 6 bases, there was a span of 17 bases. CDR3 amino acids: CASSKFGTRTQPQHF. The DNA of the CDR3 is TGTGCCAGCAGTAAGTTTGGGACGCGGACTCAGCCCCAGCATTTT.

There are many counts of this clonotype. This chain connects TRBV20-1 to TRBJ2-4; D is possibly TRBD1 or TRBD2 (5 bases each). Per the germline V gene, CDR1 is DFQATT and CDR2 is SNEGSKA (reference sequence). Trimming cost V 5 bases and J 4 bases, with 15 bases left between them. The CDR3 has 14 amino acids. CDR3 coding DNA: TGCAGTGCTCAACCCGGGACCCCGAAAAACATTCAGTACTTC. Its protein is CSAQPGTPKNIQYF.